This TCR beta chain derives from a study of technical replicates of blood from a few donors. Libraries were prepared by immunoSEQ multiplex PCR; TCRdb keeps only in-frame clonotypes and omits some of them. The sample records 45,000 to 50,000 clones, approximately 90% being singletons. V was pared by 5 bases and J by 3 bases, with 16 bases between. CDR1 and CDR2 (germline): SGHAT, FQNNGV. The CDR3 has 15 residues. The sequenced sample was PBMCs. V is TRBV11-2 and J is TRBJ2-5, with a weak D call TRBD2 (6 bases). The TCR comes from a human donor in good health. Some clones in this sample may be carry-over from other donors' samples. CDR3 sequence: CASSAAGTPKETQYF. The CDR3 region has the DNA TGTGCCAGCAGCGCAGCCGGGACTCCGAAAGAGACCCAGTACTTC.